These 30 T cell receptor beta chains were sequenced from one sample in a study of cytomegalovirus exposure and HLA in healthy donors. Measured with immunoSEQ multiplex PCR; TCRdb has only the in-frame clones, and not every one. Found here are about 150,000 clones, approximately 89% of them singletons; the top ten hold about 10%. The specimen was PBMCs. The receptors originated from a woman younger than 30 in good health and CMV-seropositive.

V and J are TRBV5-1 and TRBJ2-7; possibly TRBD1 for D (5 bases). V was cut by 4 bases and J by 0 bases, with 11 bases left in between. The CDR3 extends over 14 amino acids. CDR1 and CDR2 (germline): SGHRS, YFSETQ. CDR3 sequence reads: CASSGQGSSYEQYF. DNA of the CDR3: TGCGCCAGCAGCGGTCAGGGAAGCTCCTACGAGCAGTACTTC.

This rearrangement joins TRBV7-6 to TRBJ2-7, with 7 bases aligning to TRBD1. Germline values: CDR1 SGHVS, CDR2 FNYEAQ. V lost 8 bases and J lost 5; bases outside the gene matches: 12. This CDR3 is 14 amino acids long. The CDR3 loop is CASLPRTGPDEQYF. CDR3 DNA sequence: TGTGCCAGCCTACCTCGGACAGGCCCCGACGAGCAGTACTTC.

The chain combines TRBV11-2 with TRBJ2-1; a possible D gene is TRBD1 (5 bases). CDR1 and CDR2 (germline): SGHAT, FQNNGV. CDR3 length: 12 amino acids. With 0 bases removed from V and 9 bases from J, the gap between germline ends came to 6 bases. This CDR3 reads CASSLEQGEQFF. The CDR3 DNA follows: TGTGCCAGCAGCTTAGAGCAGGGTGAGCAGTTCTTC.

The chain has TRBV4-3 and TRBJ2-6; TRBD1 matches at 7 bases. The trim removed 11 bases at V and 6 bases at J, leaving 10 bases unmatched. This CDR3 is built from 14 residues. Germline V gene lookup returns CDR1 LGHNA and CDR2 YSLEER. The chain's CDR3 is CARSTGVSANVLTF. CDR3 in DNA: TGCGCCCGCTCCACAGGGGTATCGGCCAACGTCCTGACTTTC.

The rearrangement joins TRBV4-3 to TRBJ1-2; TRBD1 agrees at 7 bases. The germline V gene encodes CDR1 LGHNA and CDR2 YSLEER. Germline trimming cut 0 bases from V and 4 bases from J; bases unmatched to any gene: 2. The CDR3 is made up of 14 amino acids. The CDR3 sequence: CASSQEAGGYGYTF. For the CDR3, the DNA is TGCGCCAGCAGCCAAGAGGCAGGGGGCTATGGCTACACCTTC.

This chain links TRBV2 with TRBJ2-1; D may be TRBD1 (6 bases). Germline-derived CDR1 and CDR2 are SNHLY and FYNNEI. The length of the CDR3 is 12 residues. The V and J ends lost 11 bases and 6 bases respectively, with 14 bases between them. CDR3: CARSRGPNEQFF. CDR3 DNA: TGTGCCCGAAGCAGGGGCCCCAATGAGCAGTTCTTC.

The V and J genes are TRBV6-1 and TRBJ1-2, with 8 bases fitting TRBD1. CDR3 length: 17 amino acids. CDR1 and CDR2 from the germline V gene are MNHNS and SASEGT. The trim removed 4 bases at V and 6 bases at J, leaving 16 bases unmatched. The CDR3 region is CASSGRTGRAREDGYTF. CDR3 nucleotide sequence: TGTGCCAGCAGTGGGAGGACAGGGAGAGCGAGAGAGGATGGCTACACCTTC.

This chain uses TRBV5-1 with TRBJ2-1; 7 nucleotides agree with TRBD1. There are 14 residues in the CDR3. CDR1 SGHRS and CDR2 YFSETQ come from the germline V gene. Losses at the gene ends were 3 bases for V and 4 bases for J; bases not matched to a gene: 4. The CDR3 nucleotides read TGCGCCAGCAGCTATGGGACAGCTTACAATGAGCAGTTCTTC. Protein sequence: CASSYGTAYNEQFF.

The rearrangement uses TRBV7-8 and TRBJ1-2, with 7 bases fitting TRBD1. With 2 bases clipped from V and 8 bases from J, the junction kept 11 bases outside the gene matches. Per the germline V gene, CDR1 is SGHVS and CDR2 is FQNEAQ. The CDR3 spans 15 residues. CDR3 nucleotides: TGTGCCAGCAGCTTATCCCTGACCTTAGGGGGCGGCTACACCTTC. This gives the protein CASSLSLTLGGGYTF.

V usage is TRBV7-2 and J usage is TRBJ2-2; 7 bases agree with TRBD1. This CDR3 has 15 residues. Losses at the gene ends were 5 bases for V and 0 bases for J; bases not matched to a gene: 3. Germline CDR1 SGHTA, CDR2 FQGNSA. Here the CDR3 reads CASSLGTANTGELFF. The CDR3 nucleotides read TGTGCCAGCAGCCTCGGGACAGCGAACACCGGGGAGCTGTTTTTT.

To note about this clone: At one end the junction does not follow the germline gene, possibly because of a read error. V and J are TRBV30 and TRBJ2-5; 9 nucleotides align to TRBD2. The CDR3 length is 13 residues. Germline lookup yields CDR1 GTSNPN and CDR2 SVGIG (reference sequence). This CDR3 is CAWSLGAGGRYDF. CDR3 coding DNA: TGTGCCTGGAGTCTAGGAGCGGGGGGTCGATATGACTTC.

This chain joins TRBV5-4 and TRBJ2-5; no clear D gene. The germline CDR1 and CDR2 sequences are SGHNT and YYREEE (reference sequence). Trimming stripped 2 bases from V and 4 bases from J, with 3 bases between. This CDR3 contains 11 residues. CDR3 in DNA: TGTGCCAGCAGCTTTAGAGAGACCCAGTACTTC. Protein: CASSFRETQYF.

The chain couples TRBV6-6 to TRBJ2-7, with D perhaps TRBD2 (5 bases). V was clipped by 8 bases and J by 0 bases, with 14 bases between them. The CDR3 totals 14 residues. The germline gives CDR1 MNHNY, CDR2 SVGAGI (reference sequence). The CDR3 loop reads CASGARRSSYEQYF. For the CDR3, the DNA is TGTGCCAGCGGAGCGAGGAGGAGCTCCTACGAGCAGTACTTC.

The chain employs TRBV7-2 and TRBJ2-7, with a weak D call TRBD2 (6 bases). There are 13 residues in the CDR3. V shed 0 bases and J shed 9 bases, with 12 bases lying between them. Germline CDR1 and CDR2: SGHTA and FQGNSA. The CDR3 loop is CASSLAGTEGQYF. In DNA, the CDR3 is TGTGCCAGCAGCTTAGCTGGGACTGAGGGGCAGTACTTC. Together with reference TRBV7-2 and TRBJ2-7, the CDR3 gives the full variable domain: GAGVSQSPSNKVTEKGKDVELRCDPISGHTALYWYRQSLGQGLEFLIYFQGNSAPDKSGLPSDRFSAERTGGSVSTLTIQRTQQEDSAVYLCASSLAGTEGQYFGPGTRLTVT.

The chain's CDR3 is CASSAGGPGNTIYF. CDR3 nucleotide sequence: TGTGCCAGCAGTGCAGGGGGCCCTGGAAACACCATATATTTT. The chain couples TRBV6-1 to TRBJ1-3; TRBD1 agrees at 8 bases. Germline V gene lookup returns CDR1 MNHNS and CDR2 SASEGT. V lost 4 bases, J lost 2 bases, and 1 base stayed unmatched. This CDR3 contains 14 residues.

The V call is TRBV9, the J call TRBJ1-1; no clear D gene. In germline, CDR1 is SGDLS, CDR2 YYNGEE. The germline V and J ends were trimmed by 0 bases and 3 bases, with 9 bases remaining between them. This CDR3 has 14 amino acids. CDR3 nucleotides: TGTGCCAGCAGCGTAGGGTCTATGGACACTGAAGCTTTCTTT. It encodes CASSVGSMDTEAFF. Using reference TRBV9 and TRBJ1-1 for the parts outside the CDR3, the full variable domain is DSGVTQTPKHLITATGQRVTLRCSPRSGDLSVYWYQQSLDQGLQFLIQYYNGEERAKGNILERFSAQQFPDLHSELNLSSLELGDSALYFCASSVGSMDTEAFFGQGTRLTVV.

The chain uses TRBV5-1 and TRBJ2-7, with 8 bases that match TRBD2. Germline V gene lookup returns CDR1 SGHRS and CDR2 YFSETQ. The CDR3 spans 14 residues. The ends lost 2 bases at V and 3 bases at J; junction bases unmatched: 4. Here the CDR3 DNA reads TGCGCCAGCAGCTTTAGCGGGACGGGCTACGAGCAGTACTTC. As protein: CASSFSGTGYEQYF.

The chain carries TRBV7-2 and TRBJ2-7, with TRBD2 matching over 11 bases. V was pared by 5 bases and J by 5 bases, with 8 bases of the junction left unmatched. The CDR3 has 15 residues. Germline values: CDR1 SGHTA, CDR2 FQGNSA. CDR3: CASSVFGTSGHEQYF. The CDR3 region has the DNA TGTGCCAGCAGCGTCTTCGGGACTAGCGGCCACGAGCAGTACTTC.

On this clone itself: A junction end diverges from the germline sequence, so it may reflect a read error. V is TRBV7-8 and J is TRBJ1-2; D call uncertain. Germline loops: CDR1 SGHVS, CDR2 FQNEAQ. CDR3 length: 15 residues. CDR3 nucleotide sequence: TGTGCCAGCAACTTAGCGCGCGTTTTGGACTATGGCTACACCTTC. Encoded protein: CASNLARVLDYGYTF.

The V call is TRBV7-9, the J call TRBJ2-3; TRBD2 matches at 10 bases. From germline, CDR1 is SEHNR and CDR2 FQNEAQ (reference sequence). V lost 5 bases to trimming and J lost 3 bases; unmatched junction nucleotides: 14. The CDR3 loop spans 18 amino acids. The CDR3 bases are TGTGCCAGCAGCCCCCGCGTGTTGGCTAGCGGGGGAACAGATACGCAGTATTTT. This translates into CASSPRVLASGGTDTQYF.

The rearrangement joins TRBV4-1 to TRBJ2-7; weak D call: TRBD1 (6 bases). This CDR3 comprises 15 residues. Germline CDR1 is MGHRA and CDR2 is YSYEKL. Trimming took 0 bases from V and 2 from J, leaving 11 bases between them. The chain's CDR3 is CASSQESRGAYEQYF. CDR3 in DNA: TGCGCCAGCAGCCAAGAATCCAGGGGAGCCTACGAGCAGTACTTC.

The chain joins TRBV27 to TRBJ1-5; 8 bases are a match to TRBD1. Trimming cost V 6 bases and J 5 bases; bases outside gene matches: 3. The CDR3 is 13 residues long. Germline-derived CDR1 and CDR2 are MNHEY and SMNVEV (reference sequence). The chain's CDR3 is CASRDREHQPQHF. CDR3 bases: TGTGCCAGCAGGGACAGGGAACATCAGCCCCAGCATTTT.

The chain joins TRBV5-4 to TRBJ1-3; D possibly corresponds to TRBD1 (5 bases). The CDR3 runs to 15 residues. Per the germline V gene, CDR1 is SGHNT and CDR2 is YYREEE (reference sequence). Deletions cut 4 bases from V and 2 bases from J, with 13 bases between. In DNA form, the CDR3 reads TGTGCCAGCAGCGCTGTCGGGGGAACTGGAAACACCATATATTTT. As protein: CASSAVGGTGNTIYF.

The chain recombines TRBV7-2 with TRBJ2-1; 7 positions match TRBD2. After removal of 2 bases from V and 1 base from J, the junction contained 11 bases not matched to a gene. The length of the CDR3 is 18 residues. CDR1 and CDR2 (germline): SGHTA, FQGNSA. The CDR3 loop reads CASSLSSERGSSYNEQFF. The CDR3 DNA follows: TGTGCCAGCAGCTTAAGTTCCGAGCGGGGATCGTCCTACAATGAGCAGTTCTTC.

J is TRBJ2-3 and V is TRBV9; TRBD2 agrees at 7 bases. The CDR3 sequence is 15 residues long. V shed 4 bases, J shed 1 base, and the junction held 6 bases outside the gene matches. Looked up from germline, CDR1 is SGDLS and CDR2 is YYNGEE. The CDR3 sequence: CASSLTGGRTDTQYF. In DNA, the CDR3 is TGTGCCAGCAGCCTAACGGGGGGACGCACAGATACGCAGTATTTT.

The genes are TRBV6-1 and TRBJ2-7; 8 bases align to TRBD1. There are 12 residues in the CDR3. In germline, CDR1 is MNHNS, CDR2 SASEGT. The CDR3 spells CGTSRGPREQYF. The CDR3 nucleotides read TGTGGAACGTCCAGGGGGCCTCGGGAGCAGTACTTC.

This clone appeared a single time. The chain recombines TRBV2 with TRBJ1-4; D is perhaps TRBD1 (5 bases). Germline assignment: CDR1 SNHLY and CDR2 FYNNEI. The CDR3 consists of 12 residues. With 7 bases removed from V and 2 bases from J, the gap between germline ends came to 5 bases. The CDR3, as DNA: TGTGCCAGCAAGGGGACTAATGAAAAACTGTTTTTT. Protein sequence: CASKGTNEKLFF.

This chain joins TRBV5-6 and TRBJ1-3; D not certain. Germline V lookup: CDR1 SGHDT, CDR2 YYEEEE. The V gene lost 0 bases and the J gene lost 4 bases, with 11 bases spanning the gap. This CDR3 comprises 15 residues. CDR3 residues: CASSLGAGMGNTIYF. The CDR3 DNA reads as TGTGCCAGCAGCTTGGGTGCAGGAATGGGAAACACCATATATTTT.

This sequence joins TRBV6-1 and TRBJ1-1, with a tentative D call TRBD1 (5 bases). Germline V gene data show CDR1 as MNHNS and CDR2 as SASEGT. This CDR3 contains 14 residues. Trimming cost V 3 bases and J 0 bases, with 8 bases left between them. CDR3 sequence: CASSDRGMNTEAFF. The CDR3 bases are TGTGCCAGCAGTGATAGGGGCATGAACACTGAAGCTTTCTTT.

J is TRBJ2-1 and V is TRBV12-5, with D possibly being TRBD2 (6 bases). CDR1 and CDR2 (germline): LGHNT, FRNRAP. The CDR3 contains 15 residues. Trimming shortened V by 5 bases and J by 10 bases, and 21 bases separated the two germline ends. CDR3 bases: TGTGCTAGTGGTAGGGTAGCGGCCCCGTTGGGGGAGCAGTTCTTC. It codes for CASGRVAAPLGEQFF.